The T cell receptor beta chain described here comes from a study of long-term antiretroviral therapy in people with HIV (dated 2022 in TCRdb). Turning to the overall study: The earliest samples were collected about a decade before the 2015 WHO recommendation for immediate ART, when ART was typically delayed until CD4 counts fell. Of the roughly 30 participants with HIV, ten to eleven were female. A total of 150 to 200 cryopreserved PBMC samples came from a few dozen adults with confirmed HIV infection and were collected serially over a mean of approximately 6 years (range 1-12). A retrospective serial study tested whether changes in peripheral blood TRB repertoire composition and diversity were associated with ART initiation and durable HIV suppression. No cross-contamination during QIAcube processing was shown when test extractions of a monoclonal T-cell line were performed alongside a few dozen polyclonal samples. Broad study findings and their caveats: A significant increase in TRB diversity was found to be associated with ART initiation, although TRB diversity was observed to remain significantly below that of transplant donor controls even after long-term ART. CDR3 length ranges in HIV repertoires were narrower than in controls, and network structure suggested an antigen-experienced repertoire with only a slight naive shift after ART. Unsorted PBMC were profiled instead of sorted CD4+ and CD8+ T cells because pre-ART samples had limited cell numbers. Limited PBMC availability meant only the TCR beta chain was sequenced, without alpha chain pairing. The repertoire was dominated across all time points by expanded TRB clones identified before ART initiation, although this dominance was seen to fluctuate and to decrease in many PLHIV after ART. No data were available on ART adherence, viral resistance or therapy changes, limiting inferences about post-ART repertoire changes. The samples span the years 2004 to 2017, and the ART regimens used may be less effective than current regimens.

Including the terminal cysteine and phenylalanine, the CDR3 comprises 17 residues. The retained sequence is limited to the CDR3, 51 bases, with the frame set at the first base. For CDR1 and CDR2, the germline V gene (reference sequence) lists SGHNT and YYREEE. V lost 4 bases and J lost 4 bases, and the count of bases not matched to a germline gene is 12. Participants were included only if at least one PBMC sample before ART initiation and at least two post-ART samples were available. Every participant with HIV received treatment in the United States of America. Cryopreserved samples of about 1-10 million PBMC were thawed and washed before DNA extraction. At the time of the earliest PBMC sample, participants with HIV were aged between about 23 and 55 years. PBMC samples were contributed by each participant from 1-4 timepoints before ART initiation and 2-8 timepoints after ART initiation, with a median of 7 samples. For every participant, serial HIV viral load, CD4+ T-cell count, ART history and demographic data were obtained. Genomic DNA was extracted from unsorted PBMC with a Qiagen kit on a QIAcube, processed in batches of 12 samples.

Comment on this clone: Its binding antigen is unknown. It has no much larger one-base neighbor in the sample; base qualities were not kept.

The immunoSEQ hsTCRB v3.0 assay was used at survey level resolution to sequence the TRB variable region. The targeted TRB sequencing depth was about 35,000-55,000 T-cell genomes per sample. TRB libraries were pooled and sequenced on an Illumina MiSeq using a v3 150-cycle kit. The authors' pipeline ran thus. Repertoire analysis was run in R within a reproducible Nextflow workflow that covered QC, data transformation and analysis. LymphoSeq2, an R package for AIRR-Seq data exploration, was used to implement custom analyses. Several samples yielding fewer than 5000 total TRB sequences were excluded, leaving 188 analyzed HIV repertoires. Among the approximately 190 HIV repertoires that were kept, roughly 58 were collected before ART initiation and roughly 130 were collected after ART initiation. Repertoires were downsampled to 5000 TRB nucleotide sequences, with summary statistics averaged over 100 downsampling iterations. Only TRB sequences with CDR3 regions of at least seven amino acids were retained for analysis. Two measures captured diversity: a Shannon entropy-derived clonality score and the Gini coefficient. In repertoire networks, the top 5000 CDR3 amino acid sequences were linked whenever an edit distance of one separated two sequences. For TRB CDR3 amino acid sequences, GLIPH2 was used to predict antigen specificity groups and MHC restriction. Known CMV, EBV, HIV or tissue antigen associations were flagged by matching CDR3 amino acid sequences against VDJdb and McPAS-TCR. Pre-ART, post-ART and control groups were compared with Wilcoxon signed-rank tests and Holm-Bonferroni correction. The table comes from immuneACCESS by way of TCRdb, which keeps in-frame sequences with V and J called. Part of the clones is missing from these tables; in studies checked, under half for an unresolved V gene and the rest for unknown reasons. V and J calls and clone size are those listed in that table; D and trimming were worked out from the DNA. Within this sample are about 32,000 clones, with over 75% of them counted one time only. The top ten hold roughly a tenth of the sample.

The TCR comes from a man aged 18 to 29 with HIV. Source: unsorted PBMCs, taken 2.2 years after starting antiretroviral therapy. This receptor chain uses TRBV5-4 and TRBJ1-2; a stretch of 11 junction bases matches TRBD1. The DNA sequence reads TGTGCCAGCAGCATAGGGACAGGGGGGTCCCTTGGCTATGGCTACACCTTC. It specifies CASSIGTGGSLGYGYTF.